What follows is one TCR beta chain and its context. Its specificity is not known. The sample is drawn from a study of identical twins. Study-wide findings and caveats: For cord blood, abundant beta clonotypes had fewer insertions, unlike memory repertoires, which showed none. Cross-sectional statistics, not tracking of the same donors, supported the conclusions. Among out-of-frame alpha sequences shared by twins, low generation probability occurred in excess.

All donors comprised healthy Caucasians. The V end lost 5 bases, the J end lost 8 bases, and 24 bases lay between the germline ends. The germline V gene encodes CDR1 LNHDA and CDR2 SQIVND (reference sequence). The CDR3 sequence is 16 residues long. TCRdb called the 5' RACE reads again in MiXCR, with one record for every CDR3 protein. The sample contains under 350,000 distinct CDR3 sequences, roughly 9% of which appear only once. Separately, the same data were catalogued under a study of yellow fever vaccine responses in identical twins.

The rearrangement uses TRBV19 and TRBJ1-2; D is uncertain. Input material: CD8+ T cells sorted from blood. The clonotype was recovered from a woman aged 18-29 years in good health. The CDR3 coding sequence is TGTGCCAGTAGTCCCAGTTTTCCAGGAGCCATGGTCGGCTACACCTTC. Its translation: CASSPSFPGAMVGYTF.